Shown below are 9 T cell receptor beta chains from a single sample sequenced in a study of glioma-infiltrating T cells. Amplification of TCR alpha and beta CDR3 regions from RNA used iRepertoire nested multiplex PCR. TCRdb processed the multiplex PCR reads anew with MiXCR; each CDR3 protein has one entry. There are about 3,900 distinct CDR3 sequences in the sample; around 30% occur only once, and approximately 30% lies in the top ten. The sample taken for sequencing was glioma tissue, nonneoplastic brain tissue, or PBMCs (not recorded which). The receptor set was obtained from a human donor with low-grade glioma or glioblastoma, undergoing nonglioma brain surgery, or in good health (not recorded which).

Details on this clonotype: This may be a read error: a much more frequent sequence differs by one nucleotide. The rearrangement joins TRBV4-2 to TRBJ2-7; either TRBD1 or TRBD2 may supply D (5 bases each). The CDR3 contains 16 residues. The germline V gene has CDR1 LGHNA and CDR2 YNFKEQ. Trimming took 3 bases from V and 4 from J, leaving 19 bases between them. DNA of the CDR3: TGTGCCAGCAGCCAGGATCCCGGGGCAGGCCGTTACGAGCAGTACTTC. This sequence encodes CASSQDPGAGRYEQYF.

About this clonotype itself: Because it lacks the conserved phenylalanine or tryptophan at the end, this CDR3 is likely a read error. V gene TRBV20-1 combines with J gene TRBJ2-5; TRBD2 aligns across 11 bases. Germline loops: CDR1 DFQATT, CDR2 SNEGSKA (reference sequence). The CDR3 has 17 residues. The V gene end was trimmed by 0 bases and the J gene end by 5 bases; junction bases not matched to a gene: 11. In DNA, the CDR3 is TGCAGTGCTAGAGATCAACTAGCGGGGGCCTACGGGGAGACCCAGTACTTA. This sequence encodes CSARDQLAGAYGETQYL.

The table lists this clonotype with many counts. CDR3 nucleotide sequence: TGCGCCAGCAGCCAAGGGGACAGAAACACCGGGGAGCTGTTTTTT. Amino acid sequence: CASSQGDRNTGELFF. The chain recombines TRBV4-1 with TRBJ2-2; 7 bases are shared with TRBD1. Germline V CDR1 and CDR2: MGHRA, YSYEKL. The CDR3 runs to 15 residues. V lost 1 base and J lost 2; bases outside the gene matches: 1.

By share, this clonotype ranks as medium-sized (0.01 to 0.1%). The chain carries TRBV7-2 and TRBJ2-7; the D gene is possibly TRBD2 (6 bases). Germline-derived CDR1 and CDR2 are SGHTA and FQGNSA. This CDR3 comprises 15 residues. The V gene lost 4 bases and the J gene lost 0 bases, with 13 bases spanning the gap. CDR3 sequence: CASSSGLSYSYEQYF. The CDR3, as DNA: TGTGCCAGCAGCTCCGGACTATCCTACTCCTACGAGCAGTACTTC.

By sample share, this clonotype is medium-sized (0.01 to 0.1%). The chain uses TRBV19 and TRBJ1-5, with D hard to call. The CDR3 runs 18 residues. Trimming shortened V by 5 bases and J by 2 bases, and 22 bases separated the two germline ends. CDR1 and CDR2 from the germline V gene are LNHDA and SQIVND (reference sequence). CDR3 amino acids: CASSPIRTSQRGNQPQHF. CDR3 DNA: TGTGCCAGTAGTCCGATAAGGACCTCCCAGCGGGGCAATCAGCCCCAGCATTTT. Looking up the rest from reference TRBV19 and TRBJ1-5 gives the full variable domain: DGGITQSPKYLFRKEGQNVTLSCEQNLNHDAMYWYRQDPGQGLRLIYYSQIVNDFQKGDIAEGYSVSREKKESFPLTVTSAQKNPTAFYLCASSPIRTSQRGNQPQHFGDGTRLSIL.

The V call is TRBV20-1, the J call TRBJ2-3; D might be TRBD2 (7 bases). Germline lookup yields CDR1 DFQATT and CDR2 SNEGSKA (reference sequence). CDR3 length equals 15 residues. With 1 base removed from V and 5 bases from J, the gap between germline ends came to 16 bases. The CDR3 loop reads CSARVLGGAEDTQYF. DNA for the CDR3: TGCAGTGCTAGAGTTCTTGGGGGGGCTGAAGATACGCAGTATTTT.

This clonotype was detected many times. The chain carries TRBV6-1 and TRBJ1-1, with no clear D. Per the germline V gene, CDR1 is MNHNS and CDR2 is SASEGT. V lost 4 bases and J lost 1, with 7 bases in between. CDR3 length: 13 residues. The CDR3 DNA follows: TGTGCCAGCAGTGGCAGCGGGAACACTGAAGCTTTCTTT. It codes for CASSGSGNTEAFF.

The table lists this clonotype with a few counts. The CDR3: CASSPQGATEAFF. The CDR3 DNA is TGTGCCAGCTCACCACAGGGGGCCACTGAAGCTTTCTTT. The genes are TRBV18 and TRBJ1-1; 7 bases align to TRBD1. The CDR3 spans 13 residues. CDR1 and CDR2 from the germline V gene are KGHSH and LQKENI. The junction had 0 bases not matched to a gene; V was cut back by 1 base and J by 4 bases.

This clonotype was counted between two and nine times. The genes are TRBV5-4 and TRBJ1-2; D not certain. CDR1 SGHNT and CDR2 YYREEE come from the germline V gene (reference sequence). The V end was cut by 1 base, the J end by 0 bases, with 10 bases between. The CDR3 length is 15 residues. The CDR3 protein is CASSLNPTTNYGYTF. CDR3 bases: TGTGCCAGCAGCTTGAACCCGACAACTAACTATGGCTACACCTTC.